This is a list of T cell receptor beta chains from one sample in a study of Tregs in tolerant kidney transplant recipients. Method: immunoSEQ multiplex PCR; TCRdb's copy keeps in-frame clones and lacks some. The table lists around 66,000 clones, 70% to 90% of them singletons. The sequences come from Tregs from blood, collected before the transplant. These receptors all come from a human donor who received a combined kidney and bone marrow transplant. The CDR3 runs from the conserved cysteine through the conserved F or W.

>TRBJ2-2|TRBV2
CASKGQGTGELFF
>TRBJ2-3|TRBV5-1
CASFRDRGMDTQYF
>TRBJ2-3|TRBV19
CASTQRTSSGTDTQYF
>TRBJ1-1|TRBV5-1
CASSFSTGGTEAFF
>TRBJ2-3|TRBV2
CASTGLAGGFGDTQYF
>TRBJ2-1|TRBV15
CATSRTSGRYYNEQFF
>TRBJ2-1|TRBV28
CATKNPWNEQFF
>TRBJ2-1|TRBV29-1
CSVQTSGLVAREQFF
>TRBJ2-6|TRBV7-9
CASSLADTLSGANVLTF
>TRBJ2-5|TRBV10-3
CAISESNRGQEYF
>TRBJ1-4|TRBV5-6
CASSRQTYSNEKLFF
>TRBJ2-1|TRBV5-1
CASSRVTVNEQFF
>TRBJ1-4|TRBV5-1
CASSFLGEKLFF
>TRBJ2-1|TRBV10-3
CAISSTSGRRGGNEQFF
>.|TRBV21-1
CAVMTSGRHASDEQYF
>TRBJ2-1|TRBV2
CASRGLAGGLYNEQFF
>TRBJ2-5|TRBV5-6
CASSLAPGIGETQYF
>.|TRBV28
CASSLLTSYEQYF
>TRBJ2-1|TRBV7-7
CASSPRIGQGANEQFF
>TRBJ1-2|TRBV4-2
CASSQVGGQVINDYGYTF
>TRBJ1-2|TRBV18
CASSLTGDGYTF
>TRBJ1-2|TRBV5-4
CASSLRGRGGDGYTF
>TRBJ2-1|TRBV7-2
CASSLKAGGWYNEQFF
>TRBJ2-3|TRBV10-1
CASSEGLAGVTDTQYF
>TRBJ1-2|TRBV10-3
CATTTGWGYGYTF
>TRBJ1-2|TRBV5-4
CASTFTWGSWGYTF
>TRBJ2-2|TRBV29-1
CSVVGTKNTGELFF
>TRBJ2-7|TRBV19
CASSMTGGSLYEQYF
>TRBJ2-7|TRBV14
CASSKGWVEQYF
>TRBJ2-5|TRBV10-3
CAIRDTFQETQYF
>TRBJ1-6|TRBV5-1
CASSGLRGQNSPLHF
>TRBJ1-4|TRBV13
CASSPKGREKLFF
>TRBJ2-2|TRBV7-2
CASSGSGGHNTGELFF
>TRBJ2-2|TRBV5-1
CASSRVGSNTGELFF
>TRBJ2-7|TRBV7-2
CASSLGGPGSDEQYF
>TRBJ2-3|TRBV4-1
CASSSQGGDTQYF
>TRBJ1-1|TRBV7-8
CASSLQTESTEAFF
>TRBJ2-1|TRBV7-2
CASSPVSGDYNEQFF
>TRBJ2-7|TRBV6-1
CASSVRDGLPYEQYF
>TRBJ2-3|TRBV19
CASRPSSREDTQYF
>TRBJ2-7|TRBV4-1
CASSQVQGGARGEQYF
>TRBJ2-7|TRBV23-1
CASSHAQQVLSYEQYF
>TRBJ2-7|TRBV7-2
CASSLGGLANEQYF
>.|TRBV28
CASSFEFLQGGYEQYF
>TRBJ1-5|TRBV5-4
CASSMDRAAQPQHF
>TRBJ2-3|TRBV5-1
CASSPASGGGTDTQYF
>TRBJ2-2|TRBV2
CASDGRGGGELFF
>TRBJ2-1|TRBV29-1
CSVETPPFYNEQFF
>TRBJ1-2|TRBV5-1
CASSLGSQGAEGYTF